This T cell receptor beta chain is from a study of blood T cell repertoires in COVID-19. This CDR3 has 14 residues. Germline trimming cut 5 bases from V and 2 bases from J; bases unmatched to any gene: 6. Germline V lookup: CDR1 SQVTM, CDR2 ANQGSEA. This clone showed up just a few times. TCRdb keeps only in-frame clones here, not all; method: immunoSEQ multiplex PCR. Of a few hundred thousand clones in the sample, roughly nine tenths are singletons; the top ten hold roughly 0.92%. The chain recombines TRBV29-1 with TRBJ2-7, with TRBD2 matching 10 bases. The sequencing input was peripheral blood. This receptor was identified in a middle-aged woman who had recovered from COVID-19. This CDR3 reads CSVPGLARTYEQYF. The CDR3 coding sequence is TGCAGCGTTCCGGGACTAGCGAGAACCTACGAGCAGTACTTC.